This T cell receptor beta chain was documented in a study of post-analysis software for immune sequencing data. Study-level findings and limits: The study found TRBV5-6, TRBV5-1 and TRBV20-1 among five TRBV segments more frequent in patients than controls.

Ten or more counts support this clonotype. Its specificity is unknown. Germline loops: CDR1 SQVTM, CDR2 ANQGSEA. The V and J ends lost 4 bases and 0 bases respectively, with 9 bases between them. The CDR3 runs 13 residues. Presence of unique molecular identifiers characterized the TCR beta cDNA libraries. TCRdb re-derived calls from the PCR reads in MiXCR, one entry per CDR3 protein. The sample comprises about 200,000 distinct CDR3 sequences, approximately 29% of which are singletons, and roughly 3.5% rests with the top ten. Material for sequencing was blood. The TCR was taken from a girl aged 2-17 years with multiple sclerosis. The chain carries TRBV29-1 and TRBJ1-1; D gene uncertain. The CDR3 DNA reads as TGCAGCGTTGTGTCCATAATGAACACTGAAGCTTTCTTT. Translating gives CSVVSIMNTEAFF.